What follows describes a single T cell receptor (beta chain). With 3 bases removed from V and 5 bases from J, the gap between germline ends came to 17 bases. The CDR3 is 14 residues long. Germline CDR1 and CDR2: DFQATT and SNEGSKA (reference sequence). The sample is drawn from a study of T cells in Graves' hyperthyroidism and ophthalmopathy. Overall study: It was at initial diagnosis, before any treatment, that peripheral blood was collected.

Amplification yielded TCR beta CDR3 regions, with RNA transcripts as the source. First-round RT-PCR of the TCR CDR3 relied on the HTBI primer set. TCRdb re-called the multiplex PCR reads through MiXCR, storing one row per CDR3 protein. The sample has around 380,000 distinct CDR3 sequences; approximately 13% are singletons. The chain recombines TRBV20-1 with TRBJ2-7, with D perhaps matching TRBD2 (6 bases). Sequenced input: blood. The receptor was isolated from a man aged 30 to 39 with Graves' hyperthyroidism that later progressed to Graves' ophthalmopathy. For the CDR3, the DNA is TGCAGTGCTAGGCCCACGGGGGTTGGCGACGAGCAGTACTTC. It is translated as CSARPTGVGDEQYF.